Reported below is one T cell receptor beta chain. The antigen is unknown. This specimen comes from a study of cytomegalovirus exposure and HLA in healthy donors. Notes on the study in general: Trimming of TCR beta V- and J-genes showed a link, identified in a later analysis, to a missense DCLRE1C variant.

PCR used 60 Vbeta primers and 13 Jbeta primers. Only in-frame clones appear in the TCRdb table, and some are missing; sequencing was by immunoSEQ multiplex PCR. Its clone listing holds under 90,000 clones. This receptor was taken from a man aged 50 to 60 in good health and CMV-seropositive. Sequencing was done on a sample of PBMCs.

CDR3 in amino acids: CASIKSGTRGTYEQYF. CDR3 sequence (DNA): TGTGCCAGCATTAAATCCGGGACAAGGGGCACCTACGAGCAGTACTTC. J is TRBJ2-7 and V is TRBV25-1; possibly TRBD1 for D (6 bases). The V gene's germline CDR1 is MGHDK and CDR2 SYGVNS. There are 16 residues in the CDR3. Trimming pared 7 bases from V and 2 bases from J, leaving 21 bases between.